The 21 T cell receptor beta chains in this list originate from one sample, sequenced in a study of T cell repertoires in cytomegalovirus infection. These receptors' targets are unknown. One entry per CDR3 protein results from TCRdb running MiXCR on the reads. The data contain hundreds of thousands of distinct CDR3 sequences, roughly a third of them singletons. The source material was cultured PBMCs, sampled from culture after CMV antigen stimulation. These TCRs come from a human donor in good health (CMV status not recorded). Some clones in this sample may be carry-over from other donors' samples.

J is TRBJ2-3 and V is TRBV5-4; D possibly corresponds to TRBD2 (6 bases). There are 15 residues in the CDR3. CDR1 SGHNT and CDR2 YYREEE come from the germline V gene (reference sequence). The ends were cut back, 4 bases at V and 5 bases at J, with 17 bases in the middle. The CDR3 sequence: CASSLTFQGGDTQYF. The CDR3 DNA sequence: TGTGCCAGCAGCCTCACCTTCCAGGGAGGAGATACGCAGTATTTT. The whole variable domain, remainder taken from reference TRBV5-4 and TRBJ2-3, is ETGVTQSPTHLIKTRGQQVTLRCSSQSGHNTVSWYQQALGQGPQFIFQYYREEENGRGNFPPRFSGLQFPNYSSELNVNALELDDSALYLCASSLTFQGGDTQYFGPGTRLTVL.

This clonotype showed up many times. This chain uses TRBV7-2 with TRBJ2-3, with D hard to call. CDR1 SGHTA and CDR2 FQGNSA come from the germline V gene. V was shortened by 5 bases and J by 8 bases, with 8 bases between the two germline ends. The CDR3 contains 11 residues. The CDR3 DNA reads TGTGCCAGCAGCCCAACGGGTACGCAGTATTTT. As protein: CASSPTGTQYF.

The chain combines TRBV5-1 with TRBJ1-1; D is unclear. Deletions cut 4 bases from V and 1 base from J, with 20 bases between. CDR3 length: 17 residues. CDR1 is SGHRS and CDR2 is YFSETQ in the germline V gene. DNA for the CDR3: TGCGCCAGCAGCCCTGGGCTCGGCCTCCAAAGGAACACTGAAGCTTTCTTT. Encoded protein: CASSPGLGLQRNTEAFF.

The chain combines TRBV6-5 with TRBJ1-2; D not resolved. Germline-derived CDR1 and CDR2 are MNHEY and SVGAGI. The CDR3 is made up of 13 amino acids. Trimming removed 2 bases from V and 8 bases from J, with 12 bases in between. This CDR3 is CASSYERSDGYTF. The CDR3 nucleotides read TGTGCCAGCAGTTACGAACGGTCGGACGGCTACACCTTC.

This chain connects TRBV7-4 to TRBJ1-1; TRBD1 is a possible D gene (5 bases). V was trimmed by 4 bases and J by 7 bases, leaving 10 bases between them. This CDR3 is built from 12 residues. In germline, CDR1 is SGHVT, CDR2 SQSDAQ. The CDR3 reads CASSSPGVEAFF. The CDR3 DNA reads TGTGCCAGCAGCTCCCCGGGGGTTGAAGCTTTCTTT.

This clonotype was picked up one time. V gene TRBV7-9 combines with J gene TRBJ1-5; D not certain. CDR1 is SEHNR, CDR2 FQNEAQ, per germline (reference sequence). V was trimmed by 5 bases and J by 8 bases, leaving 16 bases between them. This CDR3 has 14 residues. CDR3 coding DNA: TGTGCCAGCAGCCCCGGTACATCGGTAGAGCCCCAGCATTTT. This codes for CASSPGTSVEPQHF.

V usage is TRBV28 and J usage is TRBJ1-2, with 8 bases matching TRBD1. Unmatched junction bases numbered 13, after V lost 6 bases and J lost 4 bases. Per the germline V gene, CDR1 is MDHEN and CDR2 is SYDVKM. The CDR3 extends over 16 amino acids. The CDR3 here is CASRSTGTGPSYGYTF. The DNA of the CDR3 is TGTGCCAGCAGATCTACTGGGACAGGACCAAGCTATGGCTACACCTTC.

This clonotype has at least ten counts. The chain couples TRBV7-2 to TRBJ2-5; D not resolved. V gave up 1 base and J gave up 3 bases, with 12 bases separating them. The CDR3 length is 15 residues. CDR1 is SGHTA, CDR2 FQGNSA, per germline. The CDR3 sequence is CASSLVFGFEETQYF. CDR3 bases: TGTGCCAGCAGCTTAGTCTTTGGGTTTGAAGAGACCCAGTACTTC.

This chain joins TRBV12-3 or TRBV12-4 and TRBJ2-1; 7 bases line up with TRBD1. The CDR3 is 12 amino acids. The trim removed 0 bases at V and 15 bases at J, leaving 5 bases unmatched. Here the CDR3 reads CASSLARDSRFF. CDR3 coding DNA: TGTGCCAGCAGTTTAGCCCGGGACAGTCGGTTCTTC.

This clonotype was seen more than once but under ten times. The chain's CDR3 is CASSPHRSREQFF. CDR3 nucleotide sequence: TGTGCCAGCAGTCCCCATAGGTCCCGTGAGCAGTTCTTC. The gene calls are TRBV28 and TRBJ2-1, with D uncertain. The CDR3 runs 13 residues. Trimming removed 5 bases at V and 9 bases at J, with 14 bases between. Germline-derived CDR1 and CDR2 are MDHEN and SYDVKM.

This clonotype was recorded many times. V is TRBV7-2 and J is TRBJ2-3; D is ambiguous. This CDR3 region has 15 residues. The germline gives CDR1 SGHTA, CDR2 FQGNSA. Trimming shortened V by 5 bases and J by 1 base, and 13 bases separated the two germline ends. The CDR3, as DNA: TGTGCCAGCAGCCCACGCGTGTTGGGCACAGATACGCAGTATTTT. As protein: CASSPRVLGTDTQYF.

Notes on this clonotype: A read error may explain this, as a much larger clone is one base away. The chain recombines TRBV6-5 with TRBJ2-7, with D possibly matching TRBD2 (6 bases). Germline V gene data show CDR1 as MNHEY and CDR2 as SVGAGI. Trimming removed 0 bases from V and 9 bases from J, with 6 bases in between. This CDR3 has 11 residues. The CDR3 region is CASSYSGGQYF. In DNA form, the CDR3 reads TGTGCCAGCAGTTACTCGGGGGGGCAGTACTTC.

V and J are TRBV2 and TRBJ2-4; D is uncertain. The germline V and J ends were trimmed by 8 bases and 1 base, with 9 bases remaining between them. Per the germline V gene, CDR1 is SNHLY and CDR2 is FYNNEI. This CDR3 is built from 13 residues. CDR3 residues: CASDFIAKNIQYF. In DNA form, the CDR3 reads TGTGCCAGCGATTTTATTGCCAAAAACATTCAGTACTTC.

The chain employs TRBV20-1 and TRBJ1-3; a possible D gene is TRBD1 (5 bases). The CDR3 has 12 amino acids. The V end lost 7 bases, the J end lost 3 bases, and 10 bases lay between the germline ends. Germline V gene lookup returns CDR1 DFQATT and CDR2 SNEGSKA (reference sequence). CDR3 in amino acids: CSVGRDGNTIYF. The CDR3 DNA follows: TGCAGTGTGGGCAGGGATGGAAACACCATATATTTT.

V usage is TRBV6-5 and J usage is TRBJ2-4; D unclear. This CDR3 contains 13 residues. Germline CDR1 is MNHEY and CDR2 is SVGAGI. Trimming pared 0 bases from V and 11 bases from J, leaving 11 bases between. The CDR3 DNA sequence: TGTGCCAGCAGTTACTCCACGTACAGCGTTCAGTACTTC. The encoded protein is CASSYSTYSVQYF.

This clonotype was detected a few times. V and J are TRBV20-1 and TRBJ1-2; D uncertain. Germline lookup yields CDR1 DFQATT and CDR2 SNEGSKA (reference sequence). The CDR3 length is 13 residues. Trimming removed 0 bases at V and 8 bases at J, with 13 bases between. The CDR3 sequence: CSARDHRTAGYTF. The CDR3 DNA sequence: TGCAGTGCTAGAGATCACCGGACCGCAGGCTACACCTTC.

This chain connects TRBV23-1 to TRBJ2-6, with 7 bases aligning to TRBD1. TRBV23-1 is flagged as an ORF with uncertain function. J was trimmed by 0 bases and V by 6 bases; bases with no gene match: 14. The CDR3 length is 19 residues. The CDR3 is CASRHLEGGLSSGANVLTF. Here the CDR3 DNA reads TGCGCCAGCAGACATCTTGAAGGGGGCTTAAGCTCTGGGGCCAACGTCCTGACTTTC.

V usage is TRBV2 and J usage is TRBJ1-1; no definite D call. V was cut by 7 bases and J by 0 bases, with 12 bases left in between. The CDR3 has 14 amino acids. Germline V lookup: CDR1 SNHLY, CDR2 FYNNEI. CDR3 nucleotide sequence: TGTGCCAGCATCAGCCGGAGAATGAACACTGAAGCTTTCTTT. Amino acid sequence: CASISRRMNTEAFF.

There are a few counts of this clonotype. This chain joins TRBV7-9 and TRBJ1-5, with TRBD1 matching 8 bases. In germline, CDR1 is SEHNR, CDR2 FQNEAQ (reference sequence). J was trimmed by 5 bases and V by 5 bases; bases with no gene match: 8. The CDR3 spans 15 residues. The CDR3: CASSRGQGIDQPQHF. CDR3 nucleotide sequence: TGTGCCAGCAGCCGCGGACAGGGAATCGATCAGCCCCAGCATTTT.

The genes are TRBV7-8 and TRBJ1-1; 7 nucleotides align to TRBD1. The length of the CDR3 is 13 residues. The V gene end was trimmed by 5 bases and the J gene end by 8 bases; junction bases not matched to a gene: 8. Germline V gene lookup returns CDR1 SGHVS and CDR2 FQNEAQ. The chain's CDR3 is CASSPVIRGEAFF. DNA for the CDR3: TGTGCCAGCAGCCCAGTTATCAGGGGGGAAGCTTTCTTT.

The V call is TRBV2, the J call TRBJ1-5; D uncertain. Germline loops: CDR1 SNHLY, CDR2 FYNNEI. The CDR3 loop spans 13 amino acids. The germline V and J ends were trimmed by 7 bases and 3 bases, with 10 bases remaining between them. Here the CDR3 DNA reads TGTGCCAGCATGGCACAGTCCAATCAGCCCCAGCATTTT. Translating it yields CASMAQSNQPQHF.